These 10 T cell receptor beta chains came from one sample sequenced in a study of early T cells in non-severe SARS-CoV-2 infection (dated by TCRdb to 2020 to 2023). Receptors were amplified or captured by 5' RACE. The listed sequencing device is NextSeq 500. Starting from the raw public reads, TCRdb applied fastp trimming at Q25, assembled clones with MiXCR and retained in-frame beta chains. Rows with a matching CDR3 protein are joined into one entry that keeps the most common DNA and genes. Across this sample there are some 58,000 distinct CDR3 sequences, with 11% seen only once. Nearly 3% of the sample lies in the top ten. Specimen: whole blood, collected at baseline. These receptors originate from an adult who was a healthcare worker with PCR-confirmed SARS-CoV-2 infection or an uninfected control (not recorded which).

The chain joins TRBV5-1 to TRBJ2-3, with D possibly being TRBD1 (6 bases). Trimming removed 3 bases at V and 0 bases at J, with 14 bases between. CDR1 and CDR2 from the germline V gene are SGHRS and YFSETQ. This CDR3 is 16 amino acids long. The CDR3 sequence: CASSWGHHFSTDTQYF. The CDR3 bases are TGCGCCAGCAGCTGGGGACATCACTTTAGCACAGATACGCAGTATTTT.

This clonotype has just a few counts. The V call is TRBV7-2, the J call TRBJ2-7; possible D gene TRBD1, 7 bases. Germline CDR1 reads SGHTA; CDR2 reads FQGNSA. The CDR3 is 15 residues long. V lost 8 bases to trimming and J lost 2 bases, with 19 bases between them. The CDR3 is CASGGGDRVTYEQYF. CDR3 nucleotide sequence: TGTGCCAGCGGGGGAGGAGACAGGGTAACCTACGAGCAGTACTTC.

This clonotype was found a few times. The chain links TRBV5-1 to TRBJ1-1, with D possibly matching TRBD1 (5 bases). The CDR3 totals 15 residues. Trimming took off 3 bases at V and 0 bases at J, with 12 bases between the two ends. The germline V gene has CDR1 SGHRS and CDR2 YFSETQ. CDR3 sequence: CASSWDGGLNTEAFF. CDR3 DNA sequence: TGCGCCAGCAGCTGGGACGGAGGACTGAACACTGAAGCTTTCTTT. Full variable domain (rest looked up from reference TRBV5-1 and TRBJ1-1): KAGVTQTPRYLIKTRGQQVTLSCSPISGHRSVSWYQQTPGQGLQFLFEYFSETQRNKGNFPGRFSGRQFSNSRSEMNVSTLELGDSALYLCASSWDGGLNTEAFFGQGTRLTVV.

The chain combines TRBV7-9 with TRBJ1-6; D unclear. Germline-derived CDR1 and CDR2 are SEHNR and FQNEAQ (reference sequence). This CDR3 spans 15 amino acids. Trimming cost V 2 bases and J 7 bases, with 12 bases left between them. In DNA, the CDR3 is TGTGCCAGCAGCTTAACCGGGGTGATGAATTCACCCCTCCACTTT. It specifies CASSLTGVMNSPLHF.

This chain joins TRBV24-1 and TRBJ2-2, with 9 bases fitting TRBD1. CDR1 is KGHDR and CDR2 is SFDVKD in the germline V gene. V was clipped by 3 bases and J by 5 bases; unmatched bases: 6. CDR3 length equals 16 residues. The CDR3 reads CATSDMRTGDTGELFF. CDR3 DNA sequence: TGTGCCACCAGTGATATGAGGACAGGGGATACCGGGGAGCTGTTTTTT.

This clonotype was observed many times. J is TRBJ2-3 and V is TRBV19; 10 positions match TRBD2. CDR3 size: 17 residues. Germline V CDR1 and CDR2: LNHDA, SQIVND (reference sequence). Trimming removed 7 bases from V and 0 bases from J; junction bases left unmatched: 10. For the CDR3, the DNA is TGTGCCAGTATGCGGACTAGCGGACCCCATAGCACAGATACGCAGTATTTT. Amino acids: CASMRTSGPHSTDTQYF. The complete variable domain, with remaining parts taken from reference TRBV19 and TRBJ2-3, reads DGGITQSPKYLFRKEGQNVTLSCEQNLNHDAMYWYRQDPGQGLRLIYYSQIVNDFQKGDIAEGYSVSREKKESFPLTVTSAQKNPTAFYLCASMRTSGPHSTDTQYFGPGTRLTVL.

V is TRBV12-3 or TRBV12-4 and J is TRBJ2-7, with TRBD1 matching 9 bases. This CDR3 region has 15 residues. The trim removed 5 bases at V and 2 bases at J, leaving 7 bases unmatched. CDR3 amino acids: CASSPGQGRAYEQYF. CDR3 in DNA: TGTGCCAGCAGTCCCGGACAGGGGAGAGCCTACGAGCAGTACTTC.

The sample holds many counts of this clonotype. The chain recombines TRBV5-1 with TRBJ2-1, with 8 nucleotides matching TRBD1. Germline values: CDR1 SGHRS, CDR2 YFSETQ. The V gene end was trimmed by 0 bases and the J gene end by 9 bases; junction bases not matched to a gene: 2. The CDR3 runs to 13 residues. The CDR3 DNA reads TGCGCCAGCAGCTTGGCAGGGGGCACTGAGCAGTTCTTC. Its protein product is CASSLAGGTEQFF.

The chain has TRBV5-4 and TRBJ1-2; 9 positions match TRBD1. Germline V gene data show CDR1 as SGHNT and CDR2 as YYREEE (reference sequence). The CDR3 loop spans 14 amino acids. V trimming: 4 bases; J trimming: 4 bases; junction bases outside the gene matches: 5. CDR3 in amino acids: CASSTDRGSYGYTF. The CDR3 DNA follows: TGTGCCAGCAGCACGGACAGGGGATCCTATGGCTACACCTTC.

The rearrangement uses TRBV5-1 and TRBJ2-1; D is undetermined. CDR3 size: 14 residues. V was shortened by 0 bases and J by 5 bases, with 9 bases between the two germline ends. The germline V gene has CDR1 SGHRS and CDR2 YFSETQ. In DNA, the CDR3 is TGCGCCAGCAGCTTGGGGACCGCGAACAATGAGCAGTTCTTC. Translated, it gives CASSLGTANNEQFF.